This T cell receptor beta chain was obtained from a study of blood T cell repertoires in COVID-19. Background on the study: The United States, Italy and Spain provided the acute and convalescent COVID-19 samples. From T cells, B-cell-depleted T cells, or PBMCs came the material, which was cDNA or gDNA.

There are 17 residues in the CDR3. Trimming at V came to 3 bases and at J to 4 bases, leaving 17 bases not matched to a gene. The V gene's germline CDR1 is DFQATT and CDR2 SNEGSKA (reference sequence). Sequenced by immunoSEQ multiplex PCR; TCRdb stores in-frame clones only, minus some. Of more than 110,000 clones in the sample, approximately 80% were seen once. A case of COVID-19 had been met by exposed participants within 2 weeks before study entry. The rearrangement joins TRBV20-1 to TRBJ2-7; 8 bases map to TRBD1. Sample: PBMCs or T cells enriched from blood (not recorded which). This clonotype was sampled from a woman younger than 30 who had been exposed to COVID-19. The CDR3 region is CSASAPTRGQTRYEQYF. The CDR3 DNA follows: TGCAGTGCTAGTGCACCAACCAGGGGGCAGACGAGGTACGAGCAGTACTTC.